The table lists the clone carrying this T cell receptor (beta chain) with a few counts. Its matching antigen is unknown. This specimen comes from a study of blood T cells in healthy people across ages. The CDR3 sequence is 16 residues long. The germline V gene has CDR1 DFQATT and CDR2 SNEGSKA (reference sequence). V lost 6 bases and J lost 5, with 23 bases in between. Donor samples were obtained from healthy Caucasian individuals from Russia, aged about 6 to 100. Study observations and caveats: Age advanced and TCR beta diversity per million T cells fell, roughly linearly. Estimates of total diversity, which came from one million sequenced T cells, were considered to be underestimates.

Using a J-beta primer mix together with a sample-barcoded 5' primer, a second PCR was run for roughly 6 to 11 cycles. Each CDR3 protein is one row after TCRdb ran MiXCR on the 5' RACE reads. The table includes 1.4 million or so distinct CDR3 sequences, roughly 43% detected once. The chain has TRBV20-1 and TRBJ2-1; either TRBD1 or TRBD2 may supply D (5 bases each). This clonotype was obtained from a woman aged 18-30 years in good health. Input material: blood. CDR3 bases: TGCAGTGCGACCAGGGACCTATTCGGAAGAAACAATGAGCAGTTCTTC. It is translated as CSATRDLFGRNNEQFF.